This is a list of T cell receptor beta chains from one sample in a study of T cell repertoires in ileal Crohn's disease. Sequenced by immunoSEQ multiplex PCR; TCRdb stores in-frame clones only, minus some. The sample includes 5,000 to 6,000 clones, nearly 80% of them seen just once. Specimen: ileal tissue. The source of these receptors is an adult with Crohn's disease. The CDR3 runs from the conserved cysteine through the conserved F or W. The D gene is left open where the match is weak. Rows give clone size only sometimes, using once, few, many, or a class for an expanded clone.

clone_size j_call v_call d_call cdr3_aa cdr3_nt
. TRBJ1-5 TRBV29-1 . CSASDGGNQPQHF TGCAGCGCCTCGGACGGGGGCAATCAGCCCCAGCATTTT
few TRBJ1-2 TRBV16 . CASSHETGTYGYTF TGTGCCAGCAGCCACGAAACAGGGACCTATGGCTACACCTTC
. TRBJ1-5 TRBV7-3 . CASSLTATSNQPQHF TGTGCCAGCAGCCTAACAGCTACTAGCAATCAGCCCCAGCATTTT
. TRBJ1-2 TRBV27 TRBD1 CASTFSQGANYGYTF TGTGCCAGCACCTTTTCACAGGGGGCTAACTATGGCTACACCTTC
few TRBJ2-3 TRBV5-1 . CASRTGDTDTQYF TGCGCCAGCAGGACCGGGGACACAGATACGCAGTATTTT
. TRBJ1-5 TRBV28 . CASSYRQGYSNQPQHF TGTGCCAGCAGTTATAGGCAGGGATATAGCAATCAGCCCCAGCATTTT
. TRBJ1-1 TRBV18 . CASSETAKNTEAFF TGTGCCAGCTCCGAGACAGCTAAGAACACTGAAGCTTTCTTT
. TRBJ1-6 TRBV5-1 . CASSLGGGREANSPLHF TGCGCCAGCAGCTTGGGGGGCGGGAGAGAAGCTAATTCACCCCTCCACTTT
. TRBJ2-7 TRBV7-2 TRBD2 CASSTSGRASYEQYF TGTGCCAGCAGTACAAGCGGGAGGGCTAGTTACGAGCAGTACTTC
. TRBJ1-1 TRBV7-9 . CASSLGAGPYTEAFF TGTGCCAGCAGCTTAGGGGCCGGGCCTTACACTGAAGCTTTCTTT
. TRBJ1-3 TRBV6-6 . CASSDVWESGNTIYF TGTGCCAGCAGCGACGTCTGGGAGTCTGGAAACACCATATATTTT
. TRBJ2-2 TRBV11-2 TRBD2 CASSAASGGYTGELFF TGTGCCAGCAGCGCGGCTAGCGGGGGGTACACCGGGGAGCTGTTTTTT
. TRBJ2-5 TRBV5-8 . CASFVRVGETQYF TGTGCCAGCTTCGTCAGGGTGGGAGAGACCCAGTACTTC
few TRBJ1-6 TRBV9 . CASSVAGRYNSPLHF TGTGCCAGCAGCGTCGCAGGACGGTATAATTCACCCCTCCACTTT
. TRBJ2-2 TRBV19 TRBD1 CASCGQGSSGELFF TGTGCCAGTTGCGGACAGGGGAGTAGCGGGGAGCTGTTTTTT
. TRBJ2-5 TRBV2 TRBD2 CASSEAGGPPRTQYF TGTGCCAGCAGTGAGGCGGGGGGGCCTCCGCGGACCCAGTACTTC
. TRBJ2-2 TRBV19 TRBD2 CASSIRAGAGELFF TGTGCCAGTAGTATTCGAGCGGGGGCCGGGGAGCTGTTTTTT